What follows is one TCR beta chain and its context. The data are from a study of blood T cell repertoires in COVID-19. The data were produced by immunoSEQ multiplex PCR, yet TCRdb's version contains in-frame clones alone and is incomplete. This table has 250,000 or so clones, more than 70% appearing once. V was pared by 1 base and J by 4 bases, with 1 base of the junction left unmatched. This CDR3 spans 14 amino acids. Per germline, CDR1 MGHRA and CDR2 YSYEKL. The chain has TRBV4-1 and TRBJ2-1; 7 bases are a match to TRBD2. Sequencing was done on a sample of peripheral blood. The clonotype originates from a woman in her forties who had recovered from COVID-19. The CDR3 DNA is TGCGCCAGCAGCCAAGCTAGCGGATACAATGAGCAGTTCTTC. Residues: CASSQASGYNEQFF.